A single sample is the source of the 32 T cell receptor beta chains below, sequenced in a study of technical replicates of blood from a few donors. The table came from immunoSEQ multiplex PCR; TCRdb's copy has only in-frame clones and leaves some out. The sample lists under 110,000 clones; 96% were seen once. Sequencing was done on a sample of T cells isolated from PBMCs. These receptors came from a human donor in good health.

This chain joins TRBV19 and TRBJ2-7, with D maybe TRBD2 (5 bases). Between the trimmed V and J ends, which lost 3 bases and 7 bases, there was a span of 16 bases. The CDR3 runs to 14 residues. The germline CDR1 and CDR2 sequences are LNHDA and SQIVND (reference sequence). For the CDR3, the DNA is TGTGCCAGTAGTATGGTTCCCCTTCGGGAAGAGCAGTACTTC. It specifies CASSMVPLREEQYF.

In its sample, this clone was seen a few times. V and J are TRBV5-1 and TRBJ1-1, with 8 bases fitting TRBD1. The germline CDR1 and CDR2 sequences are SGHRS and YFSETQ. Losses at the gene ends were 3 bases for V and 1 base for J; bases not matched to a gene: 5. This CDR3 is 15 amino acids long. This CDR3 is CASSSLGTGNTEAFF. DNA for the CDR3: TGCGCCAGCAGCTCTTTAGGGACAGGGAACACTGAAGCTTTCTTT. The whole variable domain, filled in from reference TRBV5-1 and TRBJ1-1, reads KAGVTQTPRYLIKTRGQQVTLSCSPISGHRSVSWYQQTPGQGLQFLFEYFSETQRNKGNFPGRFSGRQFSNSRSEMNVSTLELGDSALYLCASSSLGTGNTEAFFGQGTRLTVV.

The V gene is TRBV28, the J gene TRBJ2-2, with TRBD2 matching 8 bases. CDR3 length equals 17 residues. Germline loops: CDR1 MDHEN, CDR2 SYDVKM. Trimming at V came to 7 bases and at J to 4 bases, leaving 14 bases not matched to a gene. CDR3 nucleotide sequence: TGTGCCAGCACCGCGTGGGTGGCGGGAGGCCTCACCGGGGAGCTGTTTTTT. It codes for CASTAWVAGGLTGELFF. The entire variable domain, with the rest obtained from reference TRBV28 and TRBJ2-2, is as follows: DVKVTQSSRYLVKRTGEKVFLECVQDMDHENMFWYRQDPGLGLRLIYFSYDVKMKEKGDIPEGYSVSREKKERFSLILESASTNQTSMYLCASTAWVAGGLTGELFFGEGSRLTVL.

This chain links TRBV9 with TRBJ1-4; possible D gene TRBD1, 5 bases. V gave up 4 bases and J gave up 7 bases, with 14 bases separating them. The CDR3 spans 14 residues. Germline V CDR1 and CDR2: SGDLS, YYNGEE. The CDR3 DNA follows: TGTGCCAGCAGCTCGGGGGATGGTAGTGAAAAACTGTTTTTT. This encodes CASSSGDGSEKLFF.

The genes are TRBV6-1 and TRBJ1-5; D not certain. CDR1 is MNHNS and CDR2 is SASEGT in the germline V gene. V lost 0 bases to trimming and J lost 6 bases, with 12 bases between them. CDR3 length: 15 residues. CDR3 bases: TGTGCCAGCAGTGAAGCTGGGAGCCGAGTTCAGCCCCAGCATTTT. Translating gives CASSEAGSRVQPQHF.

The chain links TRBV7-9 to TRBJ2-1; 15 nucleotides align to TRBD2. CDR3 length: 19 residues. CDR1 is SEHNR and CDR2 is FQNEAQ in the germline V gene (reference sequence). Trimming at V came to 4 bases and at J to 0 bases, leaving 7 bases not matched to a gene. The CDR3 DNA is TGTGCCAGCAGCTCTGGACTAGCGGGAGGGCCTTTCTCCTACAATGAGCAGTTCTTC. This translates into CASSSGLAGGPFSYNEQFF.

V is TRBV27 and J is TRBJ2-7, with D possibly being TRBD1 (6 bases). Germline V gene sequence: CDR1 MNHEY, CDR2 SMNVEV (reference sequence). Between the trimmed V and J ends, which lost 2 bases and 4 bases, there was a span of 12 bases. The CDR3 is 14 residues long. CDR3 residues: CASSLVQGSYEQYF. CDR3 bases: TGTGCCAGCAGTTTAGTACAGGGTTCGTACGAGCAGTACTTC.

This rearrangement joins TRBV6-5 to TRBJ2-7; TRBD1 matches 8 bases. Germline assignment: CDR1 MNHEY and CDR2 SVGAGI. Trimming at V came to 5 bases and at J to 4 bases, leaving 10 bases not matched to a gene. CDR3 length: 15 amino acids. The CDR3 region is CASSPTGVLSYEQYF. As DNA, the CDR3 is TGTGCCAGCAGTCCGACAGGGGTGCTATCTTACGAGCAGTACTTC.

This clone was recorded only once. The chain carries TRBV5-6 and TRBJ1-1; D is undetermined. The V end was cut by 2 bases, the J end by 5 bases, with 13 bases between. The germline CDR1 and CDR2 sequences are SGHDT and YYEEEE. This CDR3 is 14 amino acids long. The CDR3 sequence: CASSFFRGMTEAFF. In DNA, the CDR3 is TGTGCCAGCAGCTTTTTTCGGGGAATGACTGAAGCTTTCTTT.

The chain recombines TRBV5-1 with TRBJ2-3; D unclear. V was pared by 4 bases and J by 2 bases, with 8 bases between. This CDR3 comprises 13 residues. The germline gives CDR1 SGHRS, CDR2 YFSETQ. The CDR3 region is CASSEVPTDTQYF. CDR3 in DNA: TGCGCCAGCAGCGAGGTACCCACAGATACGCAGTATTTT.

The rearrangement joins TRBV6-6 to TRBJ2-7; D unclear. Germline V gives CDR1 MNHNY, CDR2 SVGAGI (reference sequence). Trimming removed 4 bases at V and 5 bases at J, with 6 bases between. This CDR3 is 11 amino acids long. The CDR3 here is CASSSSHEQYF. Here the CDR3 DNA reads TGTGCCAGCAGTTCTTCCCACGAGCAGTACTTC.

The rearrangement uses TRBV5-1 and TRBJ1-4; a possible D gene is TRBD1 (6 bases). The CDR3 has 17 residues. The V end was cut by 2 bases, the J end by 3 bases, with 17 bases between. Per the germline V gene, CDR1 is SGHRS and CDR2 is YFSETQ. CDR3 coding DNA: TGCGCCAGCAGCTTAGCAGGGGCGAAAGGGGCTAATGAAAAACTGTTTTTT. Residues: CASSLAGAKGANEKLFF.

The DNA of the CDR3 is TGTGCCAGCAGGGGACTAGTCTACGAGCAGTACTTC. Protein product: CASRGLVYEQYF. The V and J genes are TRBV28 and TRBJ2-7; 8 positions agree with TRBD2. CDR1 and CDR2 from the germline V gene are MDHEN and SYDVKM. Germline trimming cut 6 bases from V and 3 bases from J; bases unmatched to any gene: 1. The CDR3 runs 12 residues.

The chain uses TRBV13 and TRBJ2-3; weak D call: TRBD2 (6 bases). The length of the CDR3 is 14 residues. V gave up 1 base and J gave up 4 bases, with 9 bases separating them. CDR1 is PRHDT and CDR2 is FYEKMQ in the germline V gene (reference sequence). The CDR3, as DNA: TGTGCCAGCAGCTTAGAAGCGGGCGCAGATACGCAGTATTTT. It is translated as CASSLEAGADTQYF.

V gene TRBV4-1 combines with J gene TRBJ2-7, with 7 bases lining up with TRBD1. Per germline, CDR1 MGHRA and CDR2 YSYEKL. With 4 bases clipped from V and 1 base from J, the junction kept 7 bases outside the gene matches. The CDR3 totals 15 residues. In DNA form, the CDR3 reads TGCGCCAGCAGCCTTATCAGGGGGAAATCCTACGAGCAGTACTTC. This codes for CASSLIRGKSYEQYF.

The gene calls are TRBV9 and TRBJ2-3, with no clear D. The CDR3 is made up of 13 amino acids. Trimming removed 2 bases at V and 6 bases at J, with 10 bases between. Per the germline V gene, CDR1 is SGDLS and CDR2 is YYNGEE. CDR3 sequence: CASSVSPRDTQYF. The CDR3 bases are TGTGCCAGCAGCGTTTCCCCCCGGGATACGCAGTATTTT.

The rearrangement uses TRBV25-1 and TRBJ1-1, with 8 nucleotides matching TRBD1. Germline CDR1 is MGHDK and CDR2 is SYGVNS. V shed 4 bases, J shed 10 bases, and the junction held 8 bases outside the gene matches. The CDR3 runs to 13 residues. In DNA form, the CDR3 reads TGTGCCAGCAGTGGCGATTCGACAGGGGTAGCTTTCTTT. This sequence encodes CASSGDSTGVAFF. Full variable domain (missing parts from reference TRBV25-1 and TRBJ1-1): EADIYQTPRYLVIGTGKKITLECSQTMGHDKMYWYQQDPGMELHLIHYSYGVNSTEKGDLSSESTVSRIRTEHFPLTLESARPSHTSQYLCASSGDSTGVAFFGQGTRLTVV.

This chain links TRBV14 with TRBJ2-1, with TRBD2 identical over 8 bases. The CDR3 is made up of 17 amino acids. The germline V gene encodes CDR1 SGHDN and CDR2 FVKESK. V lost 1 base and J lost 0; bases outside the gene matches: 5. The chain's CDR3 is CASSQVGLASSYNEQFF. The DNA of the CDR3 is TGTGCCAGCAGCCAAGTAGGACTAGCAAGCTCCTACAATGAGCAGTTCTTC.

The V gene is TRBV29-1, the J gene TRBJ2-1, with TRBD2 identical over 10 bases. Germline V gene lookup returns CDR1 SQVTM and CDR2 ANQGSEA. J lost 7 bases, V lost 4 bases, and 4 bases had no gene match. The CDR3 length is 13 residues. Written as DNA, the CDR3 is TGCAGCGTTGGACTAGCGGGTTCTAATGAGCAGTTCTTC. Its translation is CSVGLAGSNEQFF.

The V call is TRBV5-4, the J call TRBJ1-1; 8 positions match TRBD1. V trimming: 5 bases; J trimming: 4 bases; junction bases outside the gene matches: 16. The CDR3 is 17 amino acids. Looked up from germline, CDR1 is SGHNT and CDR2 is YYREEE (reference sequence). The CDR3 loop reads CASSFDRGGLLGTEAFF. The CDR3 DNA sequence: TGTGCCAGCAGTTTTGACAGGGGCGGCCTCTTGGGCACTGAAGCTTTCTTT. The full variable domain, rest sourced from reference TRBV5-4 and TRBJ1-1, is ETGVTQSPTHLIKTRGQQVTLRCSSQSGHNTVSWYQQALGQGPQFIFQYYREEENGRGNFPPRFSGLQFPNYSSELNVNALELDDSALYLCASSFDRGGLLGTEAFFGQGTRLTVV.

The V call is TRBV21-1, the J call TRBJ2-3; the DNA was not used to check the table's D call, TRBD2. TRBV21-1 is flagged as a pseudogene. The CDR3 extends over 15 amino acids. The CDR3 DNA reads as TGTGCCAGCAGCAATGTCGGAGACCGCACAGATACGCAGTATTTT. Its translation: CASSNVGDRTDTQYF.

The chain joins TRBV28 to TRBJ1-3; D gene uncertain. The CDR3 is 10 residues long. Trimming stripped 6 bases from V and 8 bases from J, with 5 bases between. Germline V lookup: CDR1 MDHEN, CDR2 SYDVKM. In DNA, the CDR3 is TGTGCCAGCAGCGCGGACACCATATATTTT. Protein product: CASSADTIYF. Variable domain in full (rest from reference TRBV28 and TRBJ1-3): DVKVTQSSRYLVKRTGEKVFLECVQDMDHENMFWYRQDPGLGLRLIYFSYDVKMKEKGDIPEGYSVSREKKERFSLILESASTNQTSMYLCASSADTIYFGEGSWLTVV.

The J gene is TRBJ1-1, the V gene TRBV28; maybe TRBD1 (5 bases). V gave up 3 bases and J gave up 5 bases, with 13 bases separating them. This CDR3 has 14 amino acids. Germline V gene lookup returns CDR1 MDHEN and CDR2 SYDVKM. Here the CDR3 reads CASSFQQGSTEAFF. CDR3 in DNA: TGTGCCAGCAGTTTTCAGCAGGGAAGTACTGAAGCTTTCTTT.

This chain joins TRBV18 and TRBJ1-5; 7 nucleotides line up with TRBD1. Germline V gene data show CDR1 as KGHSH and CDR2 as LQKENI. The CDR3 has 13 amino acids. V shed 8 bases and J 4 bases; nucleotides not matched to a gene: 5. CDR3 residues: CASQGQQNQPQHF. CDR3 DNA sequence: TGTGCCAGCCAGGGACAGCAGAATCAGCCCCAGCATTTT.

The chain has TRBV19 and TRBJ2-1, with TRBD2 as a possible D gene (6 bases). CDR1 and CDR2 (germline): LNHDA, SQIVND (reference sequence). V lost 0 bases to trimming and J lost 4 bases, with 10 bases between them. The CDR3 has 15 residues. Written as DNA, the CDR3 is TGTGCCAGTAGTATAGATCGGAGCGGGTACAATGAGCAGTTCTTC. Its protein is CASSIDRSGYNEQFF. The full variable domain, rest sourced from reference TRBV19 and TRBJ2-1, is DGGITQSPKYLFRKEGQNVTLSCEQNLNHDAMYWYRQDPGQGLRLIYYSQIVNDFQKGDIAEGYSVSREKKESFPLTVTSAQKNPTAFYLCASSIDRSGYNEQFFGPGTRLTVL.

The J gene is TRBJ1-3, the V gene TRBV5-1; a possible D gene is TRBD1 (5 bases). The CDR3 has 15 amino acids. Between the trimmed V and J ends, which lost 0 bases and 0 bases, there was a span of 7 bases. The germline V gene has CDR1 SGHRS and CDR2 YFSETQ. This chain's CDR3 is CASSLEGVSGNTIYF. Here the CDR3 DNA reads TGCGCCAGCAGCTTGGAAGGGGTCTCTGGAAACACCATATATTTT.

The chain links TRBV19 to TRBJ1-1, with D unresolved. Germline loops: CDR1 LNHDA, CDR2 SQIVND (reference sequence). The CDR3 runs 14 residues. V was cut by 5 bases and J by 5 bases, with 15 bases left in between. CDR3 DNA: TGTGCCAGTAGTCCGGGGAGTCGGGTGACTGAAGCTTTCTTT. It encodes CASSPGSRVTEAFF.

The V gene is TRBV5-6, the J gene TRBJ2-7, with TRBD1 identical over 7 bases. This CDR3 comprises 12 residues. Germline trimming cut 4 bases from V and 3 bases from J; bases unmatched to any gene: 1. The germline V gene has CDR1 SGHDT and CDR2 YYEEEE. The CDR3 DNA reads as TGTGCCAGCAGCCCAGGGGGCTACGAGCAGTACTTC. As protein: CASSPGGYEQYF.

The chain recombines TRBV15 with TRBJ2-1; 11 bases agree with TRBD2. CDR1 and CDR2 (germline): LNHNV, YYDKDF (reference sequence). Trimming removed 1 base from V and 5 bases from J; junction bases left unmatched: 10. This CDR3 is built from 18 residues. CDR3 sequence: CATSRVSSGRVVHNEQFF. As DNA, the CDR3 is TGTGCCACCAGCAGAGTGAGTAGCGGGAGGGTGGTGCACAATGAGCAGTTCTTC.

The chain couples TRBV28 to TRBJ2-1, with TRBD2 matching 14 bases. V shed 8 bases and J 8 bases; nucleotides not matched to a gene: 8. The CDR3 is 15 residues long. Germline V gene sequence: CDR1 MDHEN, CDR2 SYDVKM. CDR3 region: CASGPTSGRAHEQFF. In DNA, the CDR3 is TGTGCCAGCGGCCCGACTAGCGGGAGGGCTCATGAGCAGTTCTTC.

The CDR3 spells CATLVPGQVGGYTF. CDR3 bases: TGTGCCACCCTAGTCCCCGGACAGGTCGGAGGCTACACCTTC. The chain recombines TRBV27 with TRBJ1-2; TRBD1 matches at 7 bases. This CDR3 contains 14 residues. The germline gives CDR1 MNHEY, CDR2 SMNVEV (reference sequence). Germline trimming cut 10 bases from V and 8 bases from J; bases unmatched to any gene: 16.

The chain combines TRBV7-9 with TRBJ2-1, with 12 bases identical to TRBD2. CDR3 length: 15 residues. With 5 bases clipped from V and 8 bases from J, the junction kept 7 bases outside the gene matches. The germline V gene has CDR1 SEHNR and CDR2 FQNEAQ (reference sequence). The CDR3 sequence is CASSPRTSGIHEQFF. CDR3 DNA sequence: TGTGCCAGCAGCCCCCGGACTAGCGGGATTCATGAGCAGTTCTTC.